These T cell receptor beta chains were read from a single sample in a study of T cell repertoires in aging, cancer and after chemotherapy. TCRdb reprocessed the multiplex PCR reads with MiXCR, giving one entry per CDR3 protein. The sample shows about 3,300 distinct CDR3 sequences, 45% of them seen only once. Input material: blood. These receptors were taken from a human donor with a solid tumor. Each CDR3 is given without its conserved first and last residue. D genes are given only for firm matches. Some rows have no size entry. The others give once, few or many, or a class for an expanded clone.

d_gene	v_gene	j_gene	abundance	CDR3aa
TRBD1	TRBV7-2	TRBJ2-7	few	ASSWSQGREQY
TRBD1	TRBV7-2	TRBJ1-1	-	ASSLDPGTGNTEAF
-	TRBV12-3/TRBV12-4	TRBJ1-2	-	ASSLQGDYT
TRBD2	TRBV27	TRBJ2-5	few	ASSLRASGRLRETQY
-	TRBV27	TRBJ2-1	-	ASSLGTPARQF
TRBD1	TRBV11-2	TRBJ2-1	-	ASSAYRGVPYNEQF
-	TRBV12-3/TRBV12-4	TRBJ1-1	few	ATKRTAGGTEAF
-	TRBV11-2	TRBJ2-2	-	ASSLEYGDGELF
TRBD2	TRBV5-5	TRBJ2-7	few	ASILAGGPYEQY
-	TRBV7-2	TRBJ2-7	-	ASSPGTPAGDEQY
-	TRBV30	TRBJ2-7	-	AWSGQDSLQY
-	TRBV19	TRBJ2-7	-	ASSIRGGLSSYEQY
-	TRBV7-2	TRBJ2-3	-	ASSLAFTVWDTQY
TRBD2	TRBV7-9	TRBJ2-3	few	ASSRTSGDTQY
-	TRBV6-5	TRBJ2-7	large	ASRSGYEQY
TRBD1	TRBV7-2	TRBJ2-7	-	ASSPYGTGKYEQY
-	TRBV6-5	TRBJ2-1	few	ASSVRLQSNEQF
TRBD2	TRBV5-1	TRBJ2-5	-	ASSWTGGQETQY
TRBD1	TRBV7-2	TRBJ2-1	-	ASSLARGLGEQF
-	TRBV27	TRBJ2-7	few	ASRRDGYEQY
-	TRBV12-3/TRBV12-4	TRBJ2-7	-	ASQRGAGNAYEQY
-	TRBV5-1	TRBJ1-1	-	ASSLGFGSLNTEAF
-	TRBV6-5	TRBJ1-4	-	ASTASPGREKLF
TRBD1	TRBV5-4	TRBJ1-6	-	ASSYGQGFSPTTYNSPLH
-	TRBV6-2/TRBV6-3	TRBJ1-1	-	ASTEGNTEAF
TRBD2	TRBV5-4	TRBJ2-3	few	ASSSFGLAGGWTDTQY
-	TRBV7-2	TRBJ2-7	-	ASSLGVGVEQY
-	TRBV30	TRBJ1-5	-	AWSVGAGNQPQH
-	TRBV5-4	TRBJ2-6	-	ASSLVSSGANVLT
-	TRBV10-3	TRBJ2-3	-	AISLGPGADTQY
-	TRBV7-9	TRBJ1-2	-	ASSLESRPGYT
TRBD1	TRBV7-2	TRBJ2-1	-	ASSSDRGSYNEQF
-	TRBV19	TRBJ1-2	few	ASSITVNNYGYT
-	TRBV9	TRBJ2-1	-	ASSVAPRQEYNEQF
-	TRBV6-5	TRBJ1-6	-	ASSQGKNSPLH
-	TRBV12-3/TRBV12-4	TRBJ2-7	few	ASSLAGFTYEQY
-	TRBV19	TRBJ2-7	-	ASRQGAAAYEQY
-	TRBV30	TRBJ2-3	-	AWRGPGDTQY
-	TRBV19	TRBJ2-1	-	ASSILPRGSYNEQF
-	TRBV5-6	TRBJ2-2	-	ASSPRLHTGELF
TRBD2	TRBV19	TRBJ2-1	few	ASSPSGLAGHEQF
-	TRBV7-6	TRBJ2-3	few	ASSLGAGITSTDTQY
-	TRBV29-1	TRBJ1-1	large	SPTAQTATEAF
-	TRBV7-2	TRBJ2-7	few	ASSPLARGYEQY
-	TRBV12-3/TRBV12-4	TRBJ2-2	-	ASSPVWGAQNTGELF
TRBD2	TRBV7-9	TRBJ2-2	-	ASSLERTSGPRWTGELF
-	TRBV19	TRBJ2-6	-	ASSVGVSGANVLT
-	TRBV6-2/TRBV6-3	TRBJ2-2	-	ASSRPPGAELF
-	TRBV20-1	TRBJ2-1	-	SASHNEQF
TRBD1	TRBV6-1	TRBJ2-5	-	ASSYLGTGIGQETQY
-	TRBV12-3/TRBV12-4	TRBJ1-2	-	ASSESFRVGGYT
TRBD1	TRBV6-5	TRBJ2-7	few	ASRKQGFYEQY
-	TRBV18	TRBJ2-7	-	ASSPPLGGLDEQY
TRBD2	TRBV7-8	TRBJ2-3	-	ASSSRSSGFTDTQY
-	TRBV5-4	TRBJ1-2	-	ASSLTGNGYT
-	TRBV6-5	TRBJ2-6	-	ASSSPPGANVLT
TRBD1	TRBV15	TRBJ1-1	few	ATSTFRTGASTEAF